The 15 T cell receptor beta chains in this list originate from one sample, sequenced in a study of Ad26.COV2.S vaccination and SARS-CoV-2 variants. Sample treatment: about 20 received Ad26.COV2.S at low or high dose, single or two shots; five or six received placebo; per-sample allocation not given. Sampling occurred on day 63 after the first vaccine or placebo injection. Method: immunoSEQ multiplex PCR; TCRdb's copy keeps in-frame clones and lacks some. The sample records 350,000 to 450,000 clones, roughly 90% being singletons. The source material was peripheral blood, sampled in a trial of Ad26.COV2.S vaccine versus placebo. These receptors were taken from a person aged 18 to 65 who received the Ad26.COV2.S COVID-19 vaccine or a placebo.

The rearrangement uses TRBV4-1 and TRBJ1-1; TRBD1 might be the D (6 bases). Germline V CDR1 and CDR2: MGHRA, YSYEKL. The CDR3 length is 18 residues. The ends were cut back, 1 base at V and 1 base at J, with 19 bases in the middle. Written as DNA, the CDR3 is TGCGCCAGCAGCCAAGGAAAGGTGGCAGGGGATCCGAACACTGAAGCTTTCTTT. This codes for CASSQGKVAGDPNTEAFF.

The rearrangement links TRBV5-6 to TRBJ1-6; maybe TRBD1 (5 bases). V dropped 4 bases and J dropped 9 bases, with 11 bases sitting between them. The CDR3 contains 13 residues. Germline CDR1 reads SGHDT; CDR2 reads YYEEEE. CDR3 DNA sequence: TGTGCCAGCAGCCAAAGGGGAGGTTCACCCCTCCACTTT. This gives the protein CASSQRGGSPLHF.

The J gene is TRBJ2-7, the V gene TRBV7-6, with 8 nucleotides matching TRBD1. The CDR3 is 15 amino acids. CDR1 and CDR2 from the germline V gene are SGHVS and FNYEAQ. The V gene end was trimmed by 4 bases and the J gene end by 4 bases; junction bases not matched to a gene: 9. The CDR3, as DNA: TGTGCCAGCAGCTCCGGACAGGGAGGTGTGTACGAGCAGTACTTC. Protein sequence: CASSSGQGGVYEQYF. The entire variable domain, with the rest obtained from reference TRBV7-6 and TRBJ2-7, is as follows: GAGVSQSPRYKVTKRGQDVALRCDPISGHVSLYWYRQALGQGPEFLTYFNYEAQQDKSGLPNDRFSAERPEGSISTLTIQRTEQRDSAMYRCASSSGQGGVYEQYFGPGTRLTVT.

This sequence joins TRBV9 and TRBJ2-1; 9 nucleotides match TRBD1. The CDR3 extends over 16 amino acids. Germline loops: CDR1 SGDLS, CDR2 YYNGEE. Trimming removed 4 bases from V and 2 bases from J; junction bases left unmatched: 7. CDR3 coding DNA: TGTGCCAGCAGCCGAACGGGGACAGGGACCTACAATGAGCAGTTCTTC. It translates to CASSRTGTGTYNEQFF.

This clone was counted a single time. The chain has TRBV7-2 and TRBJ2-1; D not certain. V dropped 5 bases and J dropped 6 bases, with 5 bases sitting between them. This CDR3 is 11 amino acids long. Germline CDR1 SGHTA, CDR2 FQGNSA. DNA for the CDR3: TGTGCCAGCAGCCCCGCCAATGAGCAGTTCTTC. As protein: CASSPANEQFF.

This rearrangement joins TRBV18 to TRBJ2-7; TRBD2 is a possible D gene (6 bases). Trimming pared 1 base from V and 4 bases from J, leaving 14 bases between. This CDR3 contains 15 residues. Germline lookup yields CDR1 KGHSH and CDR2 LQKENI. CDR3 nucleotides: TGTGCCAGCTCACCACGGGGCGGGGCTATATACGAGCAGTACTTC. Translation gives CASSPRGGAIYEQYF.

The chain joins TRBV28 to TRBJ2-3; tentative D call: TRBD1 (5 bases). Germline CDR1 and CDR2: MDHEN and SYDVKM. This CDR3 has 16 residues. The V and J ends lost 3 bases and 6 bases respectively, with 19 bases between them. The DNA of the CDR3 is TGTGCCAGCAGTTTTTACCCCGGCAGGGAAGTGGATACGCAGTATTTT. Translation gives CASSFYPGREVDTQYF. Full variable domain (missing parts from reference TRBV28 and TRBJ2-3): DVKVTQSSRYLVKRTGEKVFLECVQDMDHENMFWYRQDPGLGLRLIYFSYDVKMKEKGDIPEGYSVSREKKERFSLILESASTNQTSMYLCASSFYPGREVDTQYFGPGTRLTVL.

The chain has TRBV27 and TRBJ2-7; D call uncertain. The length of the CDR3 is 15 residues. Trimming stripped 2 bases from V and 2 bases from J, with 13 bases between. Germline values: CDR1 MNHEY, CDR2 SMNVEV (reference sequence). CDR3 nucleotide sequence: TGTGCCAGCAGTTTAGACGGCAGTCGAGCCTACGAGCAGTACTTC. Protein product: CASSLDGSRAYEQYF.

The CDR3 DNA sequence: TGTGCCTGGAGTGTACGACCGACCCTAGGGGAGCTGTTTTTT. Amino acids: CAWSVRPTLGELFF. The rearrangement links TRBV30 to TRBJ2-2; D gene unclear. The CDR3 has 14 amino acids. Germline CDR1 GTSNPN, CDR2 SVGIG (reference sequence). V lost 0 bases to trimming and J lost 8 bases, with 13 bases between them.

This clone was picked up one time. The rearrangement joins TRBV19 to TRBJ1-1; D remains unclear. The V end lost 3 bases, the J end lost 1 base, and 12 bases lay between the germline ends. Germline CDR1 is LNHDA and CDR2 is SQIVND (reference sequence). The CDR3 is 15 amino acids. The CDR3 nucleotides read TGTGCCAGTAGTATTCTCTTTCGCAAGAACACTGAAGCTTTCTTT. Amino acid sequence: CASSILFRKNTEAFF. The variable domain in full, with the rest retrieved from reference TRBV19 and TRBJ1-1, is DGGITQSPKYLFRKEGQNVTLSCEQNLNHDAMYWYRQDPGQGLRLIYYSQIVNDFQKGDIAEGYSVSREKKESFPLTVTSAQKNPTAFYLCASSILFRKNTEAFFGQGTRLTVV.

With regard to this clone: Sequence at one end of the junction differs from germline and may be a read error. The chain uses TRBV19 and TRBJ1-1; a possible D gene is TRBD1 (5 bases). This CDR3 contains 14 residues. Per germline, CDR1 LNHDA and CDR2 SQIVND (reference sequence). The CDR3 nucleotides read TGTGCCAGTAGTACACGACAGACTCATACTGGAGCTTTCTTT. Its translation is CASSTRQTHTGAFF.

The rearrangement joins TRBV6-5 to TRBJ1-2, with D possibly matching TRBD1 (5 bases). With 6 bases removed from V and 0 bases from J, the gap between germline ends came to 8 bases. Germline values: CDR1 MNHEY, CDR2 SVGAGI. The CDR3 is 13 amino acids. The CDR3 sequence: CASRLGANYGYTF. The CDR3 nucleotides read TGTGCCAGCAGGCTGGGGGCTAACTATGGCTACACCTTC.

This clone has a single count. The chain recombines TRBV4-3 with TRBJ2-1; D is ambiguous. The germline gives CDR1 LGHNA, CDR2 YSLEER. V lost 4 bases, J lost 0 bases, and 7 bases lay in between. CDR3 length: 14 residues. Here the CDR3 DNA reads TGCGCCAGCAGCCTAACCAACTCCTACAATGAGCAGTTCTTC. This codes for CASSLTNSYNEQFF.

V usage is TRBV6-4 and J usage is TRBJ2-1; D remains unclear. CDR3 size: 16 residues. V lost 1 base and J lost 2, with 12 bases in between. Per germline, CDR1 MRHNA and CDR2 SNTAGT. CDR3 region: CASSDLIPEAYNEQFF. CDR3 nucleotide sequence: TGTGCCAGCAGTGACTTAATCCCGGAAGCCTACAATGAGCAGTTCTTC.

J is TRBJ1-4 and V is TRBV7-2; TRBD1 matches 10 bases. Germline-derived CDR1 and CDR2 are SGHTA and FQGNSA. V lost 7 bases and J lost 14; bases outside the gene matches: 7. The CDR3 is made up of 12 amino acids. Here the CDR3 DNA reads TGTGCCAGCACGGGACAGGGGTTGATGCTGTTTTTT. Translated, it gives CASTGQGLMLFF.